These 11 T cell receptor beta chains were sequenced from one sample in a study of human T cells and chemical hapten exposure. As to time point: pre-sensitization, week 0. Treatment specified: therapeutic diphenylcyclopropenone sensitization with weekly scalp DPC. Via MiXCR, TCRdb re-called the RACE reads, giving one row per CDR3 protein. The sample holds 190,000 or so distinct CDR3 sequences, 30% seen once. Sequencing used whole blood, obtained in connection with sensitization to the hapten diphenylcyclopropenone (DPC). The receptor source for this set is a woman under 40 with alopecia areata. Some clones in this sample may be carry-over from other donors' samples.

This clonotype has a handful of counts. V gene TRBV18 combines with J gene TRBJ1-1; 7 bases match TRBD1. Germline V gives CDR1 KGHSH, CDR2 LQKENI. The CDR3 runs to 14 residues. Trimming removed 5 bases from V and 4 bases from J; junction bases left unmatched: 7. The CDR3 DNA reads as TGTGCCAGCTCAACGACAGGGCCCATCACTGAAGCTTTCTTT. Protein product: CASSTTGPITEAFF.

The V call is TRBV6-2 or TRBV6-3, the J call TRBJ2-3, with D tentatively TRBD1 (6 bases). The V gene's germline CDR1 is MNHEY and CDR2 SVGEGT. CDR3 length: 13 residues. The V gene lost 7 bases and the J gene lost 9 bases, with 17 bases spanning the gap. The CDR3 reads CASKSPGTPTQYF. CDR3 nucleotides: TGTGCCAGCAAGAGCCCCGGGACACCGACGCAGTATTTT.

CDR3 DNA: TGCGCCAGCAGCCAAGGTTTTTGGAACACTGAAGCTTTCTTT. Its protein is CASSQGFWNTEAFF. The chain combines TRBV4-1 with TRBJ1-1; unclear D gene. This CDR3 contains 14 residues. CDR1 is MGHRA, CDR2 YSYEKL, per germline. V lost 1 base to trimming and J lost 1 base, with 7 bases between them.

J is TRBJ2-2 and V is TRBV5-1, with D perhaps TRBD1 or TRBD2 (5 bases each). Trimming removed 4 bases at V and 3 bases at J, with 13 bases between. This CDR3 is built from 15 residues. The germline V gene has CDR1 SGHRS and CDR2 YFSETQ. DNA of the CDR3: TGCGCCAGCAGCCCACTGGGGACGGACACCGGGGAGCTGTTTTTT. Protein product: CASSPLGTDTGELFF.

This clonotype was seen more than once but under ten times. This chain links TRBV29-1 with TRBJ2-7; 9 bases agree with TRBD1. The ends lost 6 bases at V and 2 bases at J; junction bases unmatched: 5. The germline gives CDR1 SQVTM, CDR2 ANQGSEA. The CDR3 runs to 13 residues. CDR3 DNA sequence: TGCAGCGTGGGGACAGGGAATCCCTACGAGCAGTACTTC. Its protein product is CSVGTGNPYEQYF.

CDR3 sequence reads: CASSPQGGFPYGYTF. The CDR3 DNA is TGTGCCAGCTCACCACAAGGGGGGTTCCCCTATGGCTACACCTTC. The chain links TRBV18 to TRBJ1-2; D is possibly TRBD1 (6 bases). The CDR3 spans 15 residues. Germline CDR1 KGHSH, CDR2 LQKENI. Between the trimmed V and J ends, which lost 1 base and 4 bases, there was a span of 13 bases.

CDR3 amino acids: CATSDATGIGSAFF. The CDR3 bases are TGTGCCACCAGTGATGCGACTGGGATTGGGTCAGCTTTCTTT. This chain joins TRBV24-1 and TRBJ1-1, with unresolved D. V shed 3 bases and J shed 10 bases, with 17 bases lying between them. Germline CDR1 KGHDR, CDR2 SFDVKD. This CDR3 is 14 amino acids long.

Ten or more counts support this clonotype. This chain connects TRBV28 to TRBJ2-7; D not certain. The CDR3 runs to 13 residues. Trimming removed 2 bases from V and 3 bases from J, with 8 bases in between. From germline, CDR1 is MDHEN and CDR2 SYDVKM. CDR3 nucleotides: TGTGCCAGCAGTTTAGGTAGCAGCTACGAGCAGTACTTC. Protein: CASSLGSSYEQYF.

This sequence joins TRBV29-1 and TRBJ2-1; D gene ambiguous. In germline, CDR1 is SQVTM, CDR2 ANQGSEA. Trimming cost V 4 bases and J 0 bases, with 13 bases left between them. CDR3 length equals 15 residues. CDR3 in amino acids: CSVAAPPRSYNEQFF. CDR3 sequence (DNA): TGCAGCGTTGCTGCCCCACCTCGCTCCTACAATGAGCAGTTCTTC.

This clonotype was seen a handful of times. The CDR3 DNA follows: TGTGCCAGCAGCTTAGTAATCGGTCAGGGGAATCAGCCCCAGCATTTT. This translates into CASSLVIGQGNQPQHF. V and J are TRBV7-2 and TRBJ1-5, with D maybe TRBD1 (6 bases). V was clipped by 1 base and J by 4 bases, with 14 bases between them. Germline loops: CDR1 SGHTA, CDR2 FQGNSA. The CDR3 loop spans 16 amino acids.

This clonotype came up a few times. The chain uses TRBV28 and TRBJ2-1, with 10 bases aligning to TRBD2. This CDR3 contains 16 residues. Per the germline V gene, CDR1 is MDHEN and CDR2 is SYDVKM. After removal of 2 bases from V and 5 bases from J, the junction contained 6 bases not matched to a gene. CDR3 sequence (DNA): TGTGCCAGCAGTTTAGAAGGACTAGCGGACAACAATGAGCAGTTCTTC. Translation gives CASSLEGLADNNEQFF.